One and the same sample provided the 12 T cell receptor beta chains below, sequenced in a study of cytomegalovirus exposure and HLA in healthy donors (dated by TCRdb to 2017 to 2019). Libraries were built with the immunoSEQ multiplex PCR assay. What TCRdb holds here is the immuneACCESS table cut down to in-frame rearrangements. Part of the clones is not present; checked against another copy, under half of the missing clones reflect an unresolved V gene, and the others are unexplained. Here the sample has around 150,000 clones; roughly nine tenths occur a single time. Jointly, the top ten make up about 5.8% of the sample. Sequenced: PBMCs. The receptors were sampled from a woman aged 25 to 39 in good health and CMV-seronegative.

This clone appeared once. The chain employs TRBV7-2 and TRBJ2-6, with D perhaps TRBD1 (5 bases). Trimming left V 1 base short and J 0 bases short, with 16 bases between. This CDR3 is built from 19 residues. Germline CDR1 is SGHTA and CDR2 is FQGNSA. CDR3 sequence reads: CASSLGPGRDNSGANVLTF. The CDR3, as DNA: TGTGCCAGCAGCTTAGGACCGGGCAGGGATAACTCTGGGGCCAACGTCCTGACTTTC. Filled out from reference TRBV7-2 and TRBJ2-6, the complete variable domain reads GAGVSQSPSNKVTEKGKDVELRCDPISGHTALYWYRQSLGQGLEFLIYFQGNSAPDKSGLPSDRFSAERTGGSVSTLTIQRTQQEDSAVYLCASSLGPGRDNSGANVLTFGAGSRLTVL.

V is TRBV19 and J is TRBJ2-6; unclear D gene. The germline gives CDR1 LNHDA, CDR2 SQIVND (reference sequence). V was pared by 8 bases and J by 0 bases, with 17 bases between. CDR3 length equals 17 residues. The CDR3 here is CASSRRTENSGANVLTF. DNA of the CDR3: TGTGCCAGTTCACGAAGGACGGAGAACTCTGGGGCCAACGTCCTGACTTTC.

The rearrangement joins TRBV15 to TRBJ2-2; 10 bases map to TRBD2. The J segment lost 0 bases and the V segment lost 4 bases, leaving 2 bases of the junction unmatched. This CDR3 comprises 16 residues. Germline CDR1 LNHNV, CDR2 YYDKDF (reference sequence). The CDR3 loop is CATSIGLAANTGELFF. Here the CDR3 DNA reads TGTGCCACCAGCATTGGACTAGCGGCGAACACCGGGGAGCTGTTTTTT.

This chain links TRBV2 with TRBJ1-5; TRBD1 aligns across 7 bases. V trimming: 6 bases; J trimming: 3 bases; junction bases outside the gene matches: 8. The CDR3 contains 15 residues. Germline V CDR1 and CDR2: SNHLY, FYNNEI. The CDR3 loop is CASSGPGTVNQPQHF. CDR3 coding DNA: TGTGCCAGCAGCGGGCCCGGGACAGTCAATCAGCCCCAGCATTTT.

The V call is TRBV4-1, the J call TRBJ1-2, with D possibly TRBD1 on 5 matching bases. Trimming removed 5 bases at V and 7 bases at J, with 14 bases between. Germline V lookup: CDR1 MGHRA, CDR2 YSYEKL. The CDR3 covers 13 residues. The CDR3 is CASSDGGLVGYTF. In DNA, the CDR3 is TGCGCCAGCAGCGACGGGGGACTCGTTGGCTACACCTTC.

V usage is TRBV9 and J usage is TRBJ1-4; 8 bases match TRBD1. J gave up 5 bases and V 0 bases, and 3 bases lay outside the gene matches. The CDR3 sequence is 15 residues long. From germline, CDR1 is SGDLS and CDR2 YYNGEE. The CDR3 here is CASSVEGTGNEKLFF. CDR3 bases: TGTGCCAGCAGCGTAGAGGGGACAGGCAATGAAAAACTGTTTTTT.

The rearrangement links TRBV29-1 to TRBJ2-5; tentative D call: TRBD1 (6 bases). Germline CDR1 and CDR2: SQVTM and ANQGSEA. This CDR3 has 12 amino acids. V was shortened by 3 bases and J by 5 bases, with 10 bases between the two germline ends. CDR3 nucleotide sequence: TGCAGCGTTGATATCAGGGGCGAGACCCAGTACTTC. This translates into CSVDIRGETQYF. Variable domain in full (rest from reference TRBV29-1 and TRBJ2-5): SAVISQKPSRDICQRGTSLTIQCQVDSQVTMMFWYRQQPGQSLTLIATANQGSEATYESGFVIDKFPISRPNLTFSTLTVSNMSPEDSSIYLCSVDIRGETQYFGPGTRLLVL.

The chain has TRBV9 and TRBJ1-4, with D maybe TRBD1 (5 bases). Trimming left V 0 bases short and J 6 bases short, with 9 bases between. Germline V gene data show CDR1 as SGDLS and CDR2 as YYNGEE. This CDR3 contains 14 residues. The CDR3 DNA sequence: TGTGCCAGCAGCGTAGGCCAGGGAGATGAAAAACTGTTTTTT. This translates into CASSVGQGDEKLFF.

The rearrangement uses TRBV5-1 and TRBJ2-5, with 8 nucleotides matching TRBD2. This CDR3 contains 15 residues. Trimming took 2 bases from V and 5 from J; bases not matched to a gene: 8. The germline gives CDR1 SGHRS, CDR2 YFSETQ. CDR3 bases: TGCGCCAGCAGCTTTTCAGCGGGAGAGTTCGAGACCCAGTACTTC. It specifies CASSFSAGEFETQYF. Combining the CDR3 with reference TRBV5-1 and TRBJ2-5 gives the whole variable domain KAGVTQTPRYLIKTRGQQVTLSCSPISGHRSVSWYQQTPGQGLQFLFEYFSETQRNKGNFPGRFSGRQFSNSRSEMNVSTLELGDSALYLCASSFSAGEFETQYFGPGTRLLVL.

This chain uses TRBV29-1 with TRBJ1-5, with TRBD1 matching 9 bases. J was trimmed by 7 bases and V by 5 bases; bases with no gene match: 9. Germline V gene lookup returns CDR1 SQVTM and CDR2 ANQGSEA. CDR3 length: 14 amino acids. CDR3 residues: CSVSSGTGLQPQHF. In nucleotides, the CDR3 is TGCAGCGTTAGTTCCGGGACAGGGTTGCAGCCCCAGCATTTT.

This clone was counted between two and nine times. The chain is built from TRBV5-4 and TRBJ2-7; no definite D call. The germline CDR1 and CDR2 sequences are SGHNT and YYREEE (reference sequence). Trimming cost V 2 bases and J 2 bases, with 5 bases left between them. CDR3 size: 12 residues. The CDR3 is CASSFGTYEQYF. CDR3 DNA: TGTGCCAGCAGCTTTGGGACCTACGAGCAGTACTTC. The full variable domain, completed using reference TRBV5-4 and TRBJ2-7, is ETGVTQSPTHLIKTRGQQVTLRCSSQSGHNTVSWYQQALGQGPQFIFQYYREEENGRGNFPPRFSGLQFPNYSSELNVNALELDDSALYLCASSFGTYEQYFGPGTRLTVT.

The V and J genes are TRBV7-3 and TRBJ2-2; D gene ambiguous. Trimming removed 5 bases from V and 5 bases from J, with 21 bases in between. The CDR3 is made up of 17 amino acids. Per the germline V gene, CDR1 is SGHTA and CDR2 is FQGTGA. The CDR3 DNA is TGTGCCAGCAGCCCCCGAGGTTCTGGGATAGGGACCGGGGAGCTGTTTTTT. It encodes CASSPRGSGIGTGELFF.